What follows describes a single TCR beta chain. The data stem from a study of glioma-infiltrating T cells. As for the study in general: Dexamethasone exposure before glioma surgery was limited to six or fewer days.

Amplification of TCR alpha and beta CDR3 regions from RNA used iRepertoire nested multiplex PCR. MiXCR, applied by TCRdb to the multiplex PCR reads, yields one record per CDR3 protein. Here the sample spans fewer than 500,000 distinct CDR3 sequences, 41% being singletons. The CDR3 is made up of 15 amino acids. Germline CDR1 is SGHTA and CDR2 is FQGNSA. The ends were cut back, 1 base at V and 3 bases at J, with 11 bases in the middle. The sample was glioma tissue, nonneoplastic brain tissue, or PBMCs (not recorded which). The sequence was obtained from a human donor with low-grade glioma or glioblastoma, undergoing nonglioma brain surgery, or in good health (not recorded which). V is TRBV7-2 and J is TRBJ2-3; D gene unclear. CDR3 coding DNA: TGTGCCAGCAGCTTAGGGTTCGACCAAACAGATACGCAGTATTTT. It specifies CASSLGFDQTDTQYF.